The 27 T cell receptor beta chains reported below all come from one sample, sequenced in a study of CD8+CD57+ T cells in acquired aplastic anemia. Both TCR beta VDJ combination and CDR3 sequence profiling were carried out. Genomic DNA was the template for this profiling. In TCRdb, the reads were re-called with MiXCR into one record per CDR3 protein. The sample carries approximately 160,000 distinct CDR3 sequences, approximately 40% recorded once. Specimen: sorted CD4+, CD8+, or CD8+CD57+ T cells (not recorded which) from PBMCs. Receptor source: a human donor in good health.

This clonotype has ten or more counts. The gene calls are TRBV20-1 and TRBJ1-1, with D perhaps matching TRBD1 (6 bases). Germline-derived CDR1 and CDR2 are DFQATT and SNEGSKA (reference sequence). This CDR3 comprises 13 residues. The CDR3 loop reads CSTSGHRNTEAFF. For the CDR3, the DNA is TGCAGCACCTCGGGACACCGGAACACTGAAGCTTTCTTT.

For this clonotype: A much larger clone is a single base away; this may be a read error. The chain couples TRBV12-3 or TRBV12-4 to TRBJ1-1, with D possibly matching TRBD1 (5 bases). The length of the CDR3 is 13 residues. The germline V and J ends were trimmed by 11 bases and 4 bases, with 17 bases remaining between them. CDR3 amino acids: CAQTGGAGTEAFF. The CDR3 DNA is TGTGCCCAGACGGGCGGGGCGGGCACTGAAGCTTTCTTT.

This rearrangement joins TRBV10-3 to TRBJ2-5, with D tentatively TRBD1 or TRBD2 (5 bases each). The CDR3 has 16 amino acids. CDR1 and CDR2 (germline): ENHRY, SYGVKD. V was shortened by 0 bases and J by 2 bases, with 13 bases between the two germline ends. The CDR3 DNA reads as TGTGCCATCAGTGAGTCGACGGGACGGTCGCAAGAGACCCAGTACTTC. Its protein product is CAISESTGRSQETQYF.

The chain carries TRBV5-1 and TRBJ2-7; a weak D match, TRBD2 (6 bases). This CDR3 has 14 residues. Per the germline V gene, CDR1 is SGHRS and CDR2 is YFSETQ. Trimming left V 4 bases short and J 6 bases short, with 17 bases between. For the CDR3, the DNA is TGCGCCAGCAGCCACGGACCGGGAGAAATCGAGCAGTACTTC. This codes for CASSHGPGEIEQYF.

The chain is built from TRBV10-3 and TRBJ1-2; 9 nucleotides match TRBD1. V was clipped by 6 bases and J by 1 base; unmatched bases: 0. Germline V gene sequence: CDR1 ENHRY, CDR2 SYGVKD. This CDR3 comprises 13 residues. The CDR3 coding sequence is TGTGCCATCAGGGGACAGGGTAACTATGGCTACACCTTC. This translates into CAIRGQGNYGYTF.

Note on this clonotype: A much larger clone is a single base away; this may be a read error. V gene TRBV6-5 combines with J gene TRBJ1-1; D is perhaps TRBD1 (6 bases). The germline gives CDR1 MNHEY, CDR2 SVGAGI. V was clipped by 6 bases and J by 1 base, with 9 bases between them. The CDR3 spans 13 residues. In DNA form, the CDR3 reads TGTGCCAGCAGGATGACAGGGAACACTGAAGCTTTCTTT. Residues: CASRMTGNTEAFF.

This sequence joins TRBV7-9 and TRBJ1-2; no clear D. V lost 6 bases to trimming and J lost 2 bases, with 10 bases between them. Germline CDR1 SEHNR, CDR2 FQNEAQ (reference sequence). The CDR3 has 13 residues. The CDR3 nucleotides read TGTGCCAGCAGGCGTAGGGAGAACTATGGCTACACCTTC. It is translated as CASRRRENYGYTF.

This chain uses TRBV29-1 with TRBJ1-1, with D hard to call. The CDR3 is 12 amino acids. Germline V gives CDR1 SQVTM, CDR2 ANQGSEA. Trimming removed 1 base at V and 0 bases at J, with 3 bases between. In DNA, the CDR3 is TGCAGCGTTGAAGGCCTGAACACTGAAGCTTTCTTT. Residues: CSVEGLNTEAFF.

The J gene is TRBJ1-6, the V gene TRBV10-3; 7 bases agree with TRBD1. The CDR3 contains 16 residues. V lost 6 bases and J lost 9; bases outside the gene matches: 14. Per germline, CDR1 ENHRY and CDR2 SYGVKD. The CDR3 nucleotides are TGTGCCATCAGACGGGAGATAGGGGGCGAGAGTTCACCCCTCCACTTT. Its translation is CAIRREIGGESSPLHF.

The V and J genes are TRBV4-1 and TRBJ2-7; D unclear. V was clipped by 1 base and J by 2 bases, with 15 bases between them. The CDR3 is made up of 16 amino acids. Germline CDR1 and CDR2: MGHRA and YSYEKL. The CDR3 DNA is TGCGCCAGCAGCCAAGGAACTGTGTCGCAGCCCTACGAGCAGTACTTC. Its protein product is CASSQGTVSQPYEQYF.

The rearrangement uses TRBV7-7 and TRBJ2-5; 9 bases are shared with TRBD1. Germline V gives CDR1 SSHAT, CDR2 FNYEAQ (reference sequence). The CDR3 is 14 residues long. The CDR3 sequence is CARAAGTGYETQYF. The CDR3, as DNA: TGTGCTAGGGCGGCGGGGACAGGGTACGAGACCCAGTACTTC.

To note about this clonotype: A read error may be the cause here, since a much bigger clone is one base away. This chain links TRBV10-3 with TRBJ2-3; 7 bases align to TRBD2. With 6 bases clipped from V and 1 base from J, the junction kept 7 bases outside the gene matches. The CDR3 loop spans 15 amino acids. Germline CDR1 reads ENHRY; CDR2 reads SYGVKD. CDR3 in DNA: TGTGCCATCAGAGGCAGGGAGGGCGGCACAGATACGCAGTATTTT. Amino acid sequence: CAIRGREGGTDTQYF.

This CDR3 reads CASSPGPGGETQYF. CDR3 coding DNA: TGTGCCAGCTCACCGGGACCGGGCGGGGAGACCCAGTACTTC. This rearrangement joins TRBV18 to TRBJ2-5, with D possibly called TRBD1 or TRBD2 (5 bases each). The ends were cut back, 3 bases at V and 5 bases at J, with 13 bases in the middle. Germline V gene data show CDR1 as KGHSH and CDR2 as LQKENI. The CDR3 sequence is 14 residues long. The full variable domain, completed using reference TRBV18 and TRBJ2-5, is NAGVMQNPRHLVRRRGQEARLRCSPMKGHSHVYWYRQLPEEGLKFMVYLQKENIIDESGMPKERFSAEFPKEGPSILRIQQVVRGDSAAYFCASSPGPGGETQYFGPGTRLLVL.

The sample holds many counts of this clonotype. This chain joins TRBV20-1 and TRBJ2-5; D gene unclear. CDR1 and CDR2 from the germline V gene are DFQATT and SNEGSKA (reference sequence). This CDR3 region has 12 residues. With 6 bases removed from V and 5 bases from J, the gap between germline ends came to 13 bases. The CDR3 nucleotides are TGCAGTGCCAGTGAGTGGCGGGAGACCCAGTACTTC. Protein: CSASEWRETQYF.

This chain joins TRBV7-2 and TRBJ2-5; D not certain. Trimming removed 3 bases at V and 4 bases at J, with 9 bases between. In germline, CDR1 is SGHTA, CDR2 FQGNSA. This CDR3 comprises 13 residues. The CDR3 loop is CASSFRRSETQYF. CDR3 in DNA: TGTGCCAGCAGCTTCAGACGTTCAGAGACCCAGTACTTC.

This clonotype was observed many times. V is TRBV24-1 and J is TRBJ2-3; D unclear. V lost 4 bases, J lost 6 bases, and 19 bases lay in between. Germline CDR1 reads KGHDR; CDR2 reads SFDVKD. The CDR3 has 16 residues. This CDR3 reads CATSEVSNSQWDTQYF. The DNA of the CDR3 is TGTGCCACCAGTGAAGTTTCAAACTCGCAATGGGATACGCAGTATTTT.

This clonotype was seen ten or more times. The V and J genes are TRBV5-6 and TRBJ2-7, with D maybe TRBD2 (7 bases). Trimming took 3 bases from V and 1 from J, leaving 14 bases between them. The CDR3 length is 15 residues. Germline-derived CDR1 and CDR2 are SGHDT and YYEEEE. The DNA of the CDR3 is TGTGCCAGCAGCTGGGCGGGGGCAGGGTCCTACGAGCAGTACTTC. It translates to CASSWAGAGSYEQYF.

This sequence joins TRBV5-1 and TRBJ1-2; D is unresolved. The CDR3 is 14 residues long. Germline V lookup: CDR1 SGHRS, CDR2 YFSETQ. V dropped 2 bases and J dropped 2 bases, with 10 bases sitting between them. The CDR3 sequence: CASSFVRWNYGYTF. In DNA form, the CDR3 reads TGCGCCAGCAGCTTCGTTAGGTGGAACTATGGCTACACCTTC.

The genes are TRBV28 and TRBJ1-3; D gene ambiguous. Germline loops: CDR1 MDHEN, CDR2 SYDVKM. The CDR3 loop spans 14 amino acids. Trimming shortened V by 2 bases and J by 2 bases, and 7 bases separated the two germline ends. The CDR3 sequence: CASSLRSAGNTIYF. The DNA for the CDR3 is TGTGCCAGCAGTTTAAGGTCCGCTGGAAACACCATATATTTT.

The chain carries TRBV10-3 and TRBJ2-7, with a tentative D call TRBD2 (5 bases). Germline-derived CDR1 and CDR2 are ENHRY and SYGVKD. This CDR3 spans 16 amino acids. The ends were cut back, 4 bases at V and 2 bases at J, with 18 bases in the middle. DNA of the CDR3: TGTGCCATCAGTGGGAAACGATCAGAGGGCCCCTACGAGCAGTACTTC. Translated, it gives CAISGKRSEGPYEQYF.

With respect to this clonotype: Just one base apart from a much larger clone, this may be a read error. The chain carries TRBV9 and TRBJ2-2; 9 bases are a match to TRBD2. Germline values: CDR1 SGDLS, CDR2 YYNGEE. The CDR3 is 16 residues long. CDR3 sequence: CASSVGAGGDTGEPFF. The CDR3 bases are TGTGCCAGCAGCGTCGGGGCGGGAGGGGACACCGGGGAGCCGTTTTTT.

The V call is TRBV6-6, the J call TRBJ1-5, with a possible D match to TRBD1 (5 bases). The germline V gene has CDR1 MNHNY and CDR2 SVGAGI (reference sequence). The V end lost 4 bases, the J end lost 0 bases, and 7 bases lay between the germline ends. The CDR3 has 14 amino acids. CDR3 in amino acids: CASSSQGSNQPQHF. CDR3 bases: TGTGCCAGCAGTTCCCAGGGTAGCAATCAGCCCCAGCATTTT.

This clonotype appeared many times. The chain is built from TRBV20-1 and TRBJ1-2, with TRBD1 as a possible D gene (6 bases). This CDR3 has 14 residues. V was trimmed by 5 bases and J by 4 bases, leaving 17 bases between them. Germline CDR1 is DFQATT and CDR2 is SNEGSKA (reference sequence). The CDR3 reads CSAPNRVLGYGYTF. The DNA of the CDR3 is TGCAGTGCTCCAAACAGGGTTCTTGGCTATGGCTACACCTTC.

This clonotype occurred many times. The rearrangement links TRBV6-5 to TRBJ1-5; D gene ambiguous. The V end was cut by 4 bases, the J end by 4 bases, with 11 bases between. The CDR3 is 14 residues long. CDR1 is MNHEY, CDR2 SVGAGI, per germline. CDR3 sequence (DNA): TGTGCCAGCAGTTTCCGGACGGGGAATCAGCCCCAGCATTTT. This gives the protein CASSFRTGNQPQHF.

This clonotype was seen only a few times. V usage is TRBV5-6 and J usage is TRBJ2-7; 11 nucleotides match TRBD1. This CDR3 has 16 amino acids. V shed 0 bases, J shed 2 bases, and the junction held 4 bases outside the gene matches. Germline V lookup: CDR1 SGHDT, CDR2 YYEEEE. The CDR3 region is CASSLAPGQGAYEQYF. CDR3 in DNA: TGTGCCAGCAGCTTGGCCCCGGGACAGGGGGCCTACGAGCAGTACTTC.

The table lists this clonotype with many counts. The V and J genes are TRBV7-9 and TRBJ2-5, with 15 nucleotides matching TRBD2. Germline CDR1 is SEHNR and CDR2 is FQNEAQ (reference sequence). V shed 3 bases and J 2 bases; nucleotides not matched to a gene: 1. The CDR3 has 16 residues. The CDR3: CASSFGTSGGQETQYF. The CDR3 region has the DNA TGTGCCAGCAGCTTTGGGACTAGCGGGGGGCAAGAGACCCAGTACTTC. Filled out from reference TRBV7-9 and TRBJ2-5, the complete variable domain reads DTGVSQNPRHKITKRGQNVTFRCDPISEHNRLYWYRQTLGQGPEFLTYFQNEAQLEKSRLLSDRFSAERPKGSFSTLEIQRTEQGDSAMYLCASSFGTSGGQETQYFGPGTRLLVL.

This clonotype came up a few times. V usage is TRBV12-5 and J usage is TRBJ1-2; maybe TRBD1 (6 bases). The germline V gene has CDR1 LGHNT and CDR2 FRNRAP. The ends were cut back, 3 bases at V and 8 bases at J, with 22 bases in the middle. The CDR3 runs 16 residues. The CDR3 DNA follows: TGTGCTAGTGGTTTCTCGCCACAGGGCGCCTCGGGAGGCTACACCTTC. It codes for CASGFSPQGASGGYTF.